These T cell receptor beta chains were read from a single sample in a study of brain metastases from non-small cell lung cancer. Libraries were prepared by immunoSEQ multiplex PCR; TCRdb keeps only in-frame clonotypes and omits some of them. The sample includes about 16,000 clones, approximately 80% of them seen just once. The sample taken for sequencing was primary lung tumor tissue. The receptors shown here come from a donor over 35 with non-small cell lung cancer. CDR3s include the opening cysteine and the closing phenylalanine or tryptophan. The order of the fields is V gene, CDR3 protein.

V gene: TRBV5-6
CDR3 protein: CASSLEGSGFYYGYTF

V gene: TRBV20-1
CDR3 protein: CSASRVNTEAFF

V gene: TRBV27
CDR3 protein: CASSLQVAGRTQYF

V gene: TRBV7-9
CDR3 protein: CASRAGGLDTQYF

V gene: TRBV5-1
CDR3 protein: CASSLQGGIATEAFF

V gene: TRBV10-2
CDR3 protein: CASTRWGETNYGYTF

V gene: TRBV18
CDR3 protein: CASSLTAAVNEKLFF

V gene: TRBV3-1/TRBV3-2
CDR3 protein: CASSQQDRASINYGYTF

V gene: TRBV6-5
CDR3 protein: CASSKRGREENIQYF

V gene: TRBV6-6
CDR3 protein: CASSYSYGYTF

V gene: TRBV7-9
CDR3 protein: CASRDGQGTSTDTQYF

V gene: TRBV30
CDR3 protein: CAWSEQLNQPQHF

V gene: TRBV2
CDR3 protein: CASSPDRPAVRF

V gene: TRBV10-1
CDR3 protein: CASSESTGQETQYF

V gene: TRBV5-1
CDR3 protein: CASSLTGGVTEAFF

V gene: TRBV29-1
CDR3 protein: CSVEDRLASSYEQYF

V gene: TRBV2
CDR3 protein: CASSSDRGRNGYTF

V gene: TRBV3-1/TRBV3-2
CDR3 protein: CASSLGGQGEKLFF

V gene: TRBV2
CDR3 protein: CASSGLGGPGNTIYF

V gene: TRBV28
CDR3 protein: CASSPRDRGSYGYTF

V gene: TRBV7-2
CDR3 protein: CASSLVKMGLRGRTEAFF

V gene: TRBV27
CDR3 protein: CASASQGGNSPLHF

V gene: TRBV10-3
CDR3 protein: CAISDTVGTEAFF

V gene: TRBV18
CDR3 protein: CASLQGIGEKLFF

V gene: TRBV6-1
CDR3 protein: CASSPGGYEQYF